This entry features one T cell receptor beta chain sequence. The CDR3 sequence is 15 residues long. V was shortened by 3 bases and J by 10 bases, with 21 bases between the two germline ends. CDR1 is KGHSH and CDR2 is LQKENI in the germline V gene. TCRdb's table, derived via immunoSEQ multiplex PCR, lists solely in-frame clones and lacks some. The sample carries about 1 million clones, about four fifths recorded once. The donors, healthy adults who were HIV-negative, had experienced no recent acute infections or vaccinations. This specimen comes from a study of shared clonotypes between healthy human individuals.

The material sequenced was memory CD4+ T cells from PBMCs. As to subset: CD45RA-negative fraction. The sequence was collected from a young man in good health. Some clones in this sample may be carry-over from other donors' samples. This chain connects TRBV18 to TRBJ1-2, with D unresolved. The CDR3 loop reads CASSPQRADPADYTF. The CDR3 region has the DNA TGTGCCAGCTCACCCCAACGAGCAGACCCGGCCGACTACACCTTC.